These 18 T cell receptor beta chains came from one sample sequenced in a study of cytomegalovirus exposure and HLA in healthy donors. Assay: immunoSEQ multiplex PCR; the TCRdb copy retains only in-frame clones and omits some. Among under 140,000 clones listed, approximately 89% were seen once. Material: PBMCs. The receptors were gathered from a woman younger than 35 in good health and CMV-seronegative.

The chain uses TRBV29-1 and TRBJ2-6; a possible D gene is TRBD2 (5 bases). Trimming took off 4 bases at V and 2 bases at J, with 9 bases between the two ends. CDR1 is SQVTM, CDR2 ANQGSEA, per germline. This CDR3 is 14 amino acids long. This CDR3 reads CSVVSGTGANVLTF. CDR3 DNA: TGCAGCGTTGTTTCGGGGACTGGGGCCAACGTCCTGACTTTC.

The gene calls are TRBV7-2 and TRBJ1-1; D is unresolved. Trimming took off 0 bases at V and 6 bases at J, with 11 bases between the two ends. Looked up from germline, CDR1 is SGHTA and CDR2 is FQGNSA. The length of the CDR3 is 14 residues. Here the CDR3 DNA reads TGTGCCAGCAGCTTAGCTTCGGGGAGTTCTGAAGCTTTCTTT. Its protein product is CASSLASGSSEAFF.

The genes are TRBV7-2 and TRBJ2-7; 8 positions match TRBD1. Unmatched junction bases numbered 5, after V lost 1 base and J lost 6 bases. The CDR3 is made up of 14 amino acids. Germline V gives CDR1 SGHTA, CDR2 FQGNSA. Here the CDR3 DNA reads TGTGCCAGCAGCTTAGGGCTACAGGGGGGCGAGCAGTACTTC. Residues: CASSLGLQGGEQYF.

V is TRBV9 and J is TRBJ2-7, with TRBD2 identical over 8 bases. This CDR3 region has 14 residues. Germline V gene sequence: CDR1 SGDLS, CDR2 YYNGEE. J was trimmed by 1 base and V by 4 bases; bases with no gene match: 4. The CDR3 DNA reads as TGTGCCAGCAGCCTAGCGGGTGGGTCCTACGAGCAGTACTTC. Protein: CASSLAGGSYEQYF.

The chain recombines TRBV28 with TRBJ2-7; tentative D call: TRBD2 (7 bases). V gave up 5 bases and J gave up 5 bases, with 25 bases separating them. The CDR3 has 17 amino acids. Germline loops: CDR1 MDHEN, CDR2 SYDVKM. CDR3 residues: CASSPIPGAGVGNEQYF. The CDR3 DNA sequence: TGTGCCAGCAGTCCTATTCCGGGGGCGGGGGTAGGGAACGAGCAGTACTTC. Complete variable domain (other parts from reference TRBV28 and TRBJ2-7): DVKVTQSSRYLVKRTGEKVFLECVQDMDHENMFWYRQDPGLGLRLIYFSYDVKMKEKGDIPEGYSVSREKKERFSLILESASTNQTSMYLCASSPIPGAGVGNEQYFGPGTRLTVT.

This rearrangement joins TRBV10-1 to TRBJ2-7; D call uncertain. V gave up 3 bases and J gave up 2 bases, with 11 bases separating them. Germline CDR1 and CDR2: WNHNN and SYGVQD (reference sequence). The CDR3 is made up of 14 amino acids. The CDR3 nucleotides read TGCGCCAGCAGTGACAACCTAGGAACCTACGAGCAGTACTTC. Residues: CASSDNLGTYEQYF.

This rearrangement joins TRBV9 to TRBJ1-3; D remains ambiguous. This CDR3 comprises 16 residues. Germline V CDR1 and CDR2: SGDLS, YYNGEE. Trimming shortened V by 3 bases and J by 3 bases, and 16 bases separated the two germline ends. Here the CDR3 reads CASSGEVDFYGNTIYF. CDR3 bases: TGTGCCAGCAGCGGGGAGGTGGACTTTTATGGAAACACCATATATTTT. Full variable domain (remainder filled in from reference TRBV9 and TRBJ1-3): DSGVTQTPKHLITATGQRVTLRCSPRSGDLSVYWYQQSLDQGLQFLIQYYNGEERAKGNILERFSAQQFPDLHSELNLSSLELGDSALYFCASSGEVDFYGNTIYFGEGSWLTVV.

The gene calls are TRBV4-3 and TRBJ1-2; 7 bases are shared with TRBD1. The V and J ends lost 1 base and 3 bases, in that order; junction bases with no gene match: 5. The germline gives CDR1 LGHNA, CDR2 YSLEER. The CDR3 extends over 15 amino acids. The CDR3 coding sequence is TGCGCCAGCAGCCAAGGGAGGGGGCTGCACTATGGCTACACCTTC. It specifies CASSQGRGLHYGYTF.

The V call is TRBV5-1, the J call TRBJ2-1; maybe TRBD2 (7 bases). Trimming shortened V by 5 bases and J by 3 bases, and 15 bases separated the two germline ends. Germline CDR1 SGHRS, CDR2 YFSETQ. This CDR3 is built from 15 residues. CDR3 in amino acids: CASSPSGGDYNEQFF. The DNA of the CDR3 is TGCGCCAGCAGTCCATCGGGGGGCGACTACAATGAGCAGTTCTTC.

V is TRBV30 and J is TRBJ1-1; 7 bases are shared with TRBD1. Germline V lookup: CDR1 GTSNPN, CDR2 SVGIG (reference sequence). The ends lost 3 bases at V and 3 bases at J; junction bases unmatched: 4. This CDR3 is 13 amino acids long. CDR3 region: CAWRRTGDTEAFF. In nucleotides, the CDR3 is TGTGCCTGGAGGCGGACAGGAGACACTGAAGCTTTCTTT. Full variable domain (missing parts from reference TRBV30 and TRBJ1-1): SQTIHQWPATLVQPVGSPLSLECTVEGTSNPNLYWYRQAAGRGLQLLFYSVGIGQISSEVPQNLSASRPQDRQFILSSKKLLLSDSGFYLCAWRRTGDTEAFFGQGTRLTVV.

The J gene is TRBJ2-1, the V gene TRBV5-6, with 12 bases fitting TRBD2. The CDR3 runs to 18 residues. Germline V gene data show CDR1 as SGHDT and CDR2 as YYEEEE. V lost 3 bases, J lost 5 bases, and 12 bases stayed unmatched. The CDR3 here is CASSSLAGGLYYHNEQFF. CDR3 nucleotides: TGTGCCAGCAGCTCCCTAGCGGGAGGGCTCTACTACCACAATGAGCAGTTCTTC.

This chain uses TRBV7-2 with TRBJ2-1, with D unclear. Germline lookup yields CDR1 SGHTA and CDR2 FQGNSA. The CDR3 runs 14 residues. V was trimmed by 4 bases and J by 7 bases, leaving 14 bases between them. In DNA, the CDR3 is TGTGCCAGCAGCTCTAGGCTGACTGGTAATGAGCAGTTCTTC. Translated: CASSSRLTGNEQFF.

The chain has TRBV29-1 and TRBJ2-7; TRBD1 agrees at 8 bases. Germline V gives CDR1 SQVTM, CDR2 ANQGSEA. CDR3 length: 12 residues. Germline trimming cut 6 bases from V and 7 bases from J; bases unmatched to any gene: 8. The CDR3 DNA follows: TGCAGCGTCCTCGTACAGGGGGTAGAGCAGTACTTC. Encoded protein: CSVLVQGVEQYF.

The genes are TRBV18 and TRBJ2-4; the D is unclear. The CDR3 runs to 14 residues. Between the trimmed V and J ends, which lost 0 bases and 2 bases, there was a span of 5 bases. From germline, CDR1 is KGHSH and CDR2 LQKENI. Here the CDR3 DNA reads TGTGCCAGCTCACCACCCAGTACCAAAAACATTCAGTACTTC. As protein: CASSPPSTKNIQYF. The whole variable domain, remainder taken from reference TRBV18 and TRBJ2-4, is NAGVMQNPRHLVRRRGQEARLRCSPMKGHSHVYWYRQLPEEGLKFMVYLQKENIIDESGMPKERFSAEFPKEGPSILRIQQVVRGDSAAYFCASSPPSTKNIQYFGAGTRLSVL.

The V gene is TRBV27, the J gene TRBJ1-6; a weak D match, TRBD1 (6 bases). V gave up 2 bases and J gave up 8 bases, with 19 bases separating them. CDR3 length: 17 residues. CDR1 and CDR2 (germline): MNHEY, SMNVEV (reference sequence). DNA of the CDR3: TGTGCCAGCAGTTTACTCCCAGGGACAACCTCCCATTCACCCCTCCACTTT. Translating it yields CASSLLPGTTSHSPLHF.

The chain recombines TRBV7-9 with TRBJ1-1, with D maybe TRBD1 (5 bases). The germline V gene has CDR1 SEHNR and CDR2 FQNEAQ (reference sequence). The CDR3 length is 16 residues. V shed 1 base and J shed 5 bases, with 17 bases lying between them. CDR3 DNA: TGTGCCAGCAGCTTAGGTAGTCGACAGTGGGCAACTGAAGCTTTCTTT. It codes for CASSLGSRQWATEAFF.

The rearrangement uses TRBV16 and TRBJ2-1; D uncertain. This CDR3 region has 11 residues. Per the germline V gene, CDR1 is KGHSY and CDR2 is FQNENV. The ends were cut back, 3 bases at V and 10 bases at J, with 7 bases in the middle. The CDR3 DNA is TGTGCCAGCAGCCACCCCAGGGAGCAGTTCTTC. Translated, it gives CASSHPREQFF.

The J gene is TRBJ2-7, the V gene TRBV4-1; TRBD1 matches at 9 bases. The CDR3 sequence is 17 residues long. V was pared by 1 base and J by 3 bases, with 10 bases of the junction left unmatched. Germline loops: CDR1 MGHRA, CDR2 YSYEKL. The CDR3 sequence: CASSQVEWRQGGYEQYF. CDR3 nucleotide sequence: TGCGCCAGCAGCCAAGTTGAATGGCGACAGGGGGGCTACGAGCAGTACTTC.